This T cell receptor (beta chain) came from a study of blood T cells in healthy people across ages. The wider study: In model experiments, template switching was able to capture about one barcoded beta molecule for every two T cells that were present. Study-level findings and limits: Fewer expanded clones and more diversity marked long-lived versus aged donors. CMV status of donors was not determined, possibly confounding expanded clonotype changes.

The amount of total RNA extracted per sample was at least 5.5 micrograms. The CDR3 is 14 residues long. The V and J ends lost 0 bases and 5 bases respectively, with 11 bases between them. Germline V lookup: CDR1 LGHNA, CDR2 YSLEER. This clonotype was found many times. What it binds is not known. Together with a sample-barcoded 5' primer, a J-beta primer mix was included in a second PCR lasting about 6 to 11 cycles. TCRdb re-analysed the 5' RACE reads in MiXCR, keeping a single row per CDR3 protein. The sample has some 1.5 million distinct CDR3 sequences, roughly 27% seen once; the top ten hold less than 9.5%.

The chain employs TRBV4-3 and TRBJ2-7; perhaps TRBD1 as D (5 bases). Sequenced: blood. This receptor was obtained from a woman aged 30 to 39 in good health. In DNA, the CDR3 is TGCGCCAGCAGCCAAGATATGGCGGACAACGAGCAGTACTTC. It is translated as CASSQDMADNEQYF.